These T cell receptor beta chains were read from a single sample in a study of shared clonotypes between healthy human individuals. Profiled with immunoSEQ multiplex PCR; TCRdb holds only in-frame clones, not every one. The sample yields approximately 840,000 clones, 95% to 97% seen once. The material sequenced was naive CD8+ T cells sorted from blood. These receptors all stem from a man aged 25-45 years in good health. Each CDR3 is given with its conserved first and last residue. D genes are given only for firm matches. Only part of the rows carry a size: once, few, many, or a class if the clone is expanded.

D: .
J: TRBJ1-2
size: .
V: TRBV29-1
CDR3: CSVDGLWGRDYGYTF
DNA: TGCAGCGTTGATGGTCTGTGGGGCAGGGATTATGGCTACACCTTC

D: TRBD1
J: TRBJ2-7
size: .
V: TRBV5-6
CDR3: CASSEGQGLYEQYF
DNA: TGTGCCAGCAGCGAGGGACAGGGCCTATACGAGCAGTACTTC

D: .
J: TRBJ1-1
size: .
V: TRBV28
CDR3: CASSLGDGENTEAFF
DNA: TGTGCCAGCTCGTTGGGCGACGGCGAGAACACTGAAGCTTTCTTT

D: TRBD2
J: TRBJ2-1
size: .
V: TRBV7-8
CDR3: CASSLGTSGRVVEQFF
DNA: TGTGCCAGCAGCTTAGGGACTAGCGGGAGGGTGGTTGAGCAGTTCTTC

D: .
J: TRBJ2-7
size: .
V: TRBV15
CDR3: CATTRGAGFYEQYF
DNA: TGTGCCACTACCCGGGGGGCCGGCTTCTACGAGCAGTACTTC

D: .
J: TRBJ2-2
size: .
V: TRBV28
CDR3: CASSPARGTNTGELFF
DNA: TGTGCCAGCAGTCCCGCTAGGGGGACGAACACCGGGGAGCTGTTTTTT

D: .
J: TRBJ2-7
size: .
V: TRBV7-6
CDR3: CASSPPGSSYEQYF
DNA: TGTGCCAGCAGTCCCCCGGGATCTTCCTACGAGCAGTACTTC

D: TRBD1
J: TRBJ2-1
size: once
V: TRBV28
CDR3: CASSSRQGRTFRNEQFF
DNA: TGTGCCAGCAGTTCGAGACAGGGGAGGACCTTTCGCAATGAGCAGTTCTTC

D: .
J: TRBJ1-1
size: .
V: TRBV29-1
CDR3: CSAPLERGEAFF
DNA: TGCAGCGCCCCGCTCGAGAGGGGTGAAGCTTTCTTT

D: TRBD2
J: TRBJ2-7
size: once
V: TRBV6-1
CDR3: CASLLTSGIEQYF
DNA: TGTGCCAGTCTCCTGACTAGCGGGATCGAGCAGTACTTC

D: .
J: TRBJ1-1
size: .
V: TRBV28
CDR3: CASSLASTEAFF
DNA: TGTGCCAGCAGTTTGGCGTCTACTGAAGCTTTCTTT

D: .
J: TRBJ2-7
size: .
V: TRBV28
CDR3: CASSPTIRSTYEQYF
DNA: TGTGCCAGCAGCCCGACAATCAGGAGTACCTACGAGCAGTACTTC

D: TRBD1
J: TRBJ1-1
size: .
V: TRBV5-1
CDR3: CASSPGDRVMNTEAFF
DNA: TGCGCCAGCAGCCCGGGGGACAGGGTCATGAACACTGAAGCTTTCTTT

D: .
J: TRBJ2-1
size: .
V: TRBV27
CDR3: CASSLSGYEQFF
DNA: TGTGCCAGCAGTTTATCAGGCTATGAGCAGTTCTTC

D: .
J: TRBJ2-7
size: .
V: TRBV7-9
CDR3: CASSPSWKRDEQYF
DNA: TGTGCCAGCAGCCCGTCGTGGAAGAGGGACGAGCAGTACTTC

D: TRBD1
J: TRBJ1-3
size: once
V: TRBV7-9
CDR3: CASKDRAASGNTIYF
DNA: TGTGCCAGCAAGGACAGGGCCGCGTCTGGAAACACCATATATTTT

D: TRBD1
J: TRBJ1-5
size: .
V: TRBV5-6
CDR3: CASSFFFNPGTDYQPQHF
DNA: TGTGCCAGCAGCTTTTTCTTCAATCCTGGGACAGACTATCAGCCCCAGCATTTT

D: .
J: TRBJ2-5
size: .
V: TRBV15
CDR3: CALGGETQYF
DNA: TGTGCCCTAGGGGGAGAGACCCAGTACTTC

D: TRBD2
J: TRBJ2-5
size: .
V: TRBV6-5
CDR3: CASSYSGGWETQYF
DNA: TGTGCCAGCAGTTACTCGGGAGGGTGGGAGACCCAGTACTTC

D: .
J: TRBJ1-2
size: .
V: TRBV7-9
CDR3: CASSLGDMSYTF
DNA: TGTGCCAGCAGCCTCGGGGACATGTCGTACACCTTC

D: .
J: TRBJ1-2
size: .
V: TRBV9
CDR3: CASSVGLSNYGYTF
DNA: TGTGCCAGCAGCGTAGGCTTGAGTAACTATGGCTACACCTTC

D: .
J: TRBJ2-1
size: .
V: TRBV27
CDR3: CASSPQTSWDEQFF
DNA: TGTGCCAGCAGTCCGCAGACTAGTTGGGATGAGCAGTTCTTC

D: .
J: TRBJ2-4
size: .
V: TRBV7-8
CDR3: CASSFFWSGTKNIQYF
DNA: TGTGCCAGCAGCTTCTTTTGGTCAGGTACCAAAAACATTCAGTACTTC

D: .
J: TRBJ2-2
size: .
V: TRBV5-1
CDR3: CASSPGRFGTGELFF
DNA: TGCGCCAGCAGCCCCGGGCGATTCGGCACCGGGGAGCTGTTTTTT

D: .
J: TRBJ2-7
size: .
V: TRBV4-3
CDR3: CASSQERTGSFYEQYF
DNA: TGCGCCAGCAGCCAAGAACGCACAGGGTCGTTTTACGAGCAGTACTTC

D: .
J: TRBJ2-7
size: .
V: TRBV27
CDR3: CASSLGSSETYEQYF
DNA: TGTGCCAGCAGTTTAGGGTCTAGCGAGACCTACGAGCAGTACTTC

D: .
J: TRBJ2-7
size: .
V: TRBV28
CDR3: CASSLSGASYEQYF
DNA: TGTGCCAGCAGTTTATCTGGGGCATCCTACGAGCAGTACTTC

D: TRBD1
J: TRBJ2-5
size: .
V: TRBV18
CDR3: CASSLTPFRDRVTQYF
DNA: TGTGCCAGCTCACTCACCCCTTTCCGGGACAGGGTGACCCAGTACTTC

D: .
J: TRBJ1-1
size: .
V: TRBV7-8
CDR3: CASSLRAGIAYEAFF
DNA: TGTGCCAGCAGCTTAAGGGCAGGGATTGCGTACGAAGCTTTCTTT

D: .
J: TRBJ2-7
size: .
V: TRBV11-2
CDR3: CASKLWGTGPYEQYF
DNA: TGTGCCAGCAAACTTTGGGGAACAGGCCCATACGAGCAGTACTTC

D: TRBD2
J: TRBJ2-7
size: .
V: TRBV11-2
CDR3: CASSLGASGSSYEQYF
DNA: TGTGCCAGCAGCTTAGGGGCTAGCGGGAGCTCCTACGAGCAGTACTTC

D: TRBD1
J: TRBJ1-1
size: .
V: TRBV5-6
CDR3: CASSLGQGAQEAFF
DNA: TGTGCCAGCAGCCTGGGACAGGGGGCACAGGAAGCTTTCTTT

D: .
J: TRBJ1-1
size: .
V: TRBV7-9
CDR3: CASSLGGSTEAFF
DNA: TGTGCCAGCAGCTTAGGGGGGAGCACTGAAGCTTTCTTT

D: TRBD1
J: TRBJ2-7
size: .
V: TRBV7-9
CDR3: CASSSLDRAYEQYF
DNA: TGTGCCAGCAGCTCGCTGGACAGGGCCTACGAGCAGTACTTC

D: TRBD2
J: TRBJ2-5
size: .
V: TRBV29-1
CDR3: CSVDGLAGDLGTQYF
DNA: TGCAGCGTTGATGGTCTGGCGGGGGATCTTGGGACCCAGTACTTC

D: TRBD1
J: TRBJ2-5
size: .
V: TRBV27
CDR3: CASSLDRGETQYF
DNA: TGTGCCAGCAGTTTGGACAGGGGAGAGACCCAGTACTTC

D: .
J: TRBJ1-3
size: .
V: TRBV15
CDR3: CASSVLSGNTIYF
DNA: TGTGCCAGCAGCGTACTCTCTGGAAACACCATATATTTT

D: .
J: TRBJ2-6
size: .
V: TRBV15
CDR3: CATSRDPGASSGANVLTF
DNA: TGTGCCACCAGCAGAGATCCGGGGGCCAGCTCTGGGGCCAACGTCCTGACTTTC

D: TRBD2
J: TRBJ2-1
size: once
V: TRBV5-8
CDR3: CASSSNRRTSGPSYNEQFF
DNA: TGTGCCAGCAGCTCCAACCGACGGACTAGCGGGCCTTCCTACAATGAGCAGTTCTTC

D: .
J: TRBJ2-7
size: .
V: TRBV11-2
CDR3: CASSFVTGYEQYF
DNA: TGTGCCAGCAGCTTTGTTACGGGCTACGAGCAGTACTTC

D: TRBD2
J: TRBJ2-7
size: .
V: TRBV5-4
CDR3: CASSLVPGGRREQYF
DNA: TGTGCCAGCAGCTTGGTCCCGGGAGGGCGCCGGGAGCAGTACTTC

D: TRBD2
J: TRBJ2-4
size: .
V: TRBV13
CDR3: CASSDSDSGSGAKNIQYF
DNA: TGTGCCAGCAGCGACAGCGATAGCGGGAGTGGGGCCAAAAACATTCAGTACTTC

D: .
J: TRBJ2-1
size: .
V: TRBV9
CDR3: CASGQIDEQFF
DNA: TGTGCCAGCGGGCAGATAGATGAGCAGTTCTTC

D: TRBD2
J: TRBJ2-3
size: .
V: TRBV9
CDR3: CASSAHYQREGVGDTQYF
DNA: TGTGCCAGCAGCGCCCATTACCAGCGGGAGGGAGTGGGAGATACGCAGTATTTT

D: TRBD1
J: TRBJ2-7
size: .
V: TRBV7-9
CDR3: CASSHQTGFGEQYF
DNA: TGTGCCAGCAGCCACCAGACAGGGTTTGGCGAGCAGTACTTC

D: .
J: TRBJ2-6
size: .
V: TRBV2
CDR3: CASRSLGSGANVLTF
DNA: TGTGCCAGCAGGTCCCTTGGGTCTGGGGCCAACGTCCTGACTTTC

D: TRBD2
J: TRBJ2-7
size: .
V: TRBV5-1
CDR3: CASSPGTSDTYEQYF
DNA: TGCGCCAGCAGCCCGGGAACTAGCGACACCTACGAGCAGTACTTC

D: TRBD2
J: TRBJ2-1
size: .
V: TRBV27
CDR3: CATAGTGRPSGRGMDHNEQFF
DNA: TGTGCCACAGCCGGGACAGGCCGCCCTAGCGGGAGAGGTATGGATCACAATGAGCAGTTCTTC

D: TRBD1
J: TRBJ1-4
size: .
V: TRBV6-5
CDR3: CASSTWTGGDEKLFF
DNA: TGTGCCAGCAGTACCTGGACAGGGGGGGATGAAAAACTGTTTTTT

D: .
J: TRBJ1-5
size: .
V: TRBV27
CDR3: CASRIHSNQPQHF
DNA: TGTGCCAGCAGAATACATAGCAATCAGCCCCAGCATTTT

D: .
J: TRBJ2-5
size: .
V: TRBV9
CDR3: CASSVANYGIGTQYF
DNA: TGTGCCAGCAGCGTAGCCAACTACGGTATTGGGACCCAGTACTTC

D: .
J: TRBJ2-7
size: .
V: TRBV2
CDR3: CASLSGRGYEQYF
DNA: TGTGCCAGCCTGAGTGGGAGAGGGTACGAGCAGTACTTC

D: TRBD2
J: TRBJ2-1
size: .
V: TRBV27
CDR3: CASSFGTSGNEQFF
DNA: TGTGCCAGCAGTTTTGGGACTAGCGGCAATGAGCAGTTCTTC

D: TRBD2
J: TRBJ2-2
size: .
V: TRBV6-5
CDR3: CASSWSTSANTGELFF
DNA: TGTGCCAGCAGTTGGTCGACTAGCGCGAACACCGGGGAGCTGTTTTTT